This T cell receptor (beta chain) was observed in a study of post-analysis software for immune sequencing data. As for the study in general: The disease courses spanned relapsing-remitting, secondary progressive and progressive-relapsing forms of multiple sclerosis. Findings of the study overall: Several TRBV segments (TRBV5-6, TRBV5-1 and TRBV20-1 among them) occurred more frequently in patients than in controls.

J gave up 5 bases and V 2 bases, and 5 bases lay outside the gene matches. Germline V gene sequence: CDR1 SGHTA, CDR2 FQGNSA. This CDR3 is built from 15 residues. Prepared TCR beta cDNA libraries contained unique molecular identifiers. TCRdb called the PCR reads again in MiXCR, with one record for every CDR3 protein. The repertoire holds about 760,000 distinct CDR3 sequences, with about 27% as singletons. This clonotype has only a few counts. The antigen is undetermined. This chain links TRBV7-2 with TRBJ2-1; 8 bases map to TRBD2. This sequence was found in a girl between 5 and 17 years old with multiple sclerosis. Sequencing was done on a sample of blood. CDR3 in amino acids: CASSLSSGGNNEQFF. CDR3 DNA sequence: TGTGCCAGCAGCTTATCGAGCGGGGGTAACAATGAGCAGTTCTTC.